These 6 T cell receptor beta chains came from one sample sequenced in a study of cytomegalovirus exposure and HLA in healthy donors. Primers: 60 Vbeta forward and 13 Jbeta reverse. Data came from immunoSEQ multiplex PCR; TCRdb stores just in-frame clones and leaves some out. The table records around 140,000 clones, roughly four fifths of them present only once. The sequencing input was PBMCs. These TCRs come from a man aged 30 to 39 in good health and CMV-seronegative.

The chain uses TRBV6-1 and TRBJ1-5; TRBD1 matches at 11 bases. V gave up 4 bases and J gave up 2 bases; unmatched junction bases: 7. In germline, CDR1 is MNHNS, CDR2 SASEGT. The CDR3 runs 17 residues. The CDR3 sequence is CASSVGRTGGRNQPQHF. CDR3 DNA sequence: TGTGCCAGCAGTGTCGGAAGGACAGGGGGCCGCAATCAGCCCCAGCATTTT.

The chain is built from TRBV28 and TRBJ2-1, with D tentatively TRBD2 (6 bases). Trimming left V 6 bases short and J 4 bases short, with 16 bases between. The V gene's germline CDR1 is MDHEN and CDR2 SYDVKM. The CDR3 totals 15 residues. The CDR3 loop reads CASRERVRGYNEQFF. In DNA form, the CDR3 reads TGTGCCAGCAGGGAGCGGGTACGGGGATACAATGAGCAGTTCTTC.

This chain links TRBV4-1 with TRBJ1-1; 10 nucleotides agree with TRBD1. The V gene end was trimmed by 4 bases and the J gene end by 4 bases; junction bases not matched to a gene: 6. Germline V gene sequence: CDR1 MGHRA, CDR2 YSYEKL. The length of the CDR3 is 15 residues. The CDR3 DNA sequence: TGCGCCAGCAGCCCGGGACAGGGGCCCCCCACTGAAGCTTTCTTT. Its translation: CASSPGQGPPTEAFF.

The chain recombines TRBV5-8 with TRBJ1-5; maybe TRBD1 (5 bases). The CDR3 totals 15 residues. Trimming took 0 bases from V and 0 from J, leaving 7 bases between them. In germline, CDR1 is SGHTS, CDR2 YDEGEE. CDR3 sequence reads: CASSLGDSSNQPQHF. In nucleotides, the CDR3 is TGTGCCAGCAGCTTGGGAGACAGTAGCAATCAGCCCCAGCATTTT. Supplemented by reference TRBV5-8 and TRBJ1-5, the full variable domain reads EAGVTQSPTHLIKTRGQQATLRCSPISGHTSVYWYQQALGLGLQFLLWYDEGEERNRGNFPPRFSGRQFPNYSSELNVNALELEDSALYLCASSLGDSSNQPQHFGDGTRLSIL.

The genes are TRBV6-1 and TRBJ2-7; 11 bases map to TRBD1. Trimming at V came to 6 bases and at J to 3 bases, leaving 1 base not matched to a gene. This CDR3 has 13 amino acids. CDR1 is MNHNS, CDR2 SASEGT, per germline. The CDR3 loop is CASRGQGDYEQYF. The CDR3 bases are TGTGCCAGCAGGGGACAGGGGGACTACGAGCAGTACTTC.

The CDR3 DNA is TGTGCCAGCAGTTCGAGCGGGAGGGCCGTGGACGAGCAGTACTTC. Amino acids: CASSSSGRAVDEQYF. This chain connects TRBV28 to TRBJ2-7, with TRBD2 identical over 10 bases. CDR1 MDHEN and CDR2 SYDVKM come from the germline V gene. CDR3 size: 15 residues. Trimming removed 4 bases from V and 5 bases from J; junction bases left unmatched: 8.